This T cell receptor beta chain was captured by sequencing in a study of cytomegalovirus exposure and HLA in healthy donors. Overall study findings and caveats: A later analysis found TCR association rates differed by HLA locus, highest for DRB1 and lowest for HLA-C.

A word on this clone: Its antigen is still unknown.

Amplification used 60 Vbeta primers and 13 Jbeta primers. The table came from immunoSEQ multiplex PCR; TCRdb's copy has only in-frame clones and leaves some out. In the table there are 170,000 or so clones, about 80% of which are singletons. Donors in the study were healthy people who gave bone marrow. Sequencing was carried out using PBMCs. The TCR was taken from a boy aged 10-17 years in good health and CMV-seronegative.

The CDR3 is CSVGGGEDYGYTF. The DNA of the CDR3 is TGCAGCGTTGGAGGGGGGGAGGACTATGGCTACACCTTC. The chain is built from TRBV29-1 and TRBJ1-2; perhaps TRBD1 as D (6 bases). Looked up from germline, CDR1 is SQVTM and CDR2 is ANQGSEA. The CDR3 runs to 13 residues. Trimming took 4 bases from V and 3 from J, leaving 12 bases between them.